These T cell receptor beta chains were read from a single sample in a study of cytomegalovirus exposure and HLA in healthy donors. Measured with immunoSEQ multiplex PCR; TCRdb has only the in-frame clones, and not every one. There are 200,000 or so clones in the sample; 75% to 85% occur only once, and about 0.37% lies in the top ten. Sequenced: PBMCs. The source is a male donor in good health and CMV-seropositive. Both conserved end residues are part of each CDR3. D genes are given only for firm matches. Size is stated for part of the rows, as once, few or many counts, or as a class when the clone is expanded.

. | TRBJ1-2 | TRBV7-5 | . | TGTGTCAGAAGTCACCTTGAACAGGCGATTGGCTACACCTTC | CVRSHLEQAIGYTF
. | TRBJ2-1 | TRBV11-1 | once | TGTGCCAGCAGCTTAGGGCGGGGGCCTTACAATGAGCAGTTCTTC | CASSLGRGPYNEQFF
. | TRBJ2-7 | TRBV29-1 | few | TGCAGCGTTGTTTCCGGGGGTGCGGCCGAGCAGTACTTC | CSVVSGGAAEQYF
. | TRBJ2-4 | TRBV6-5 | once | TGTGCCAGCAGTGAGGTTGGCAGTTTCGACATTCAGTACTTC | CASSEVGSFDIQYF
TRBD1 | TRBJ2-4 | TRBV4-3 | . | TGCGCCAGCAGCCCCACGGGACAGGCGACAGCCAAAAACATTCAGTACTTC | CASSPTGQATAKNIQYF
. | TRBJ2-5 | TRBV5-1 | . | TGCGCCAGCAGCTTGGTGGGGCTCCAAGAGACCCAGTACTTC | CASSLVGLQETQYF
TRBD2 | TRBJ2-3 | TRBV28 | . | TGTGCCAGCAGAGGCGGGAGTCTTACAGATACGCAGTATTTT | CASRGGSLTDTQYF
TRBD2 | TRBJ2-5 | TRBV5-6 | . | TGTGCCAGCAGCCCGGGGACTAGCGGGCTCCAAGAGACCCAGTACTTC | CASSPGTSGLQETQYF
TRBD2 | TRBJ2-1 | TRBV9 | . | TGTGCCAGCAGCCCTAGCGGGCATAGCTCCTACAATGAGCAGTTCTTC | CASSPSGHSSYNEQFF
. | TRBJ2-7 | TRBV10-3 | . | TGTGCCATCAGTGAGTCGAGTCAGGGAACCTCCTACGAGCAGTACTTC | CAISESSQGTSYEQYF
. | TRBJ1-2 | TRBV4-3 | once | TGCGCCAGCAGCCAAGATGGGGCTGTCCTCACCTTC | CASSQDGAVLTF
TRBD2 | TRBJ2-1 | TRBV5-6 | . | TGTGCCAGCAGCTCGCCGACGTCGACTAGCGGGGGGGAATACAATGAGCAGTTCTTC | CASSSPTSTSGGEYNEQFF
TRBD1 | TRBJ1-1 | TRBV9 | . | TGTGCCAGCAGCGTAGCACAGGGGATGAACACTGAAGCTTTCTTT | CASSVAQGMNTEAFF